The text below deals with one T cell receptor (beta chain). These data are taken from a study of beta chain features in type 1 diabetes. Study summary: In age, gender and cell yields, patients were similar to healthy donors.

Per germline, CDR1 MGHDK and CDR2 SYGVNS. Trimming left V 8 bases short and J 5 bases short, with 7 bases between. This CDR3 has 11 residues. Naive, central memory, regulatory and stem cell-like memory cells within the CD4+ compartment were sorted using CD45RO/CCR7/CD25/CD127/CD95/CD27. Sequenced material consisted of expressed TCRB transcripts (all of the isolated RNA was reverse transcribed). The repertoire was sequenced with immunoSEQ multiplex PCR; TCRdb's copy has only in-frame clones and lacks some. The sample carries nearly 250,000 clones, 55% to 70% recorded once. V usage is TRBV25-1 and J usage is TRBJ2-1; D gene uncertain. The sequenced sample was naive CD4+ T cells from blood. The clonotype comes from a man aged 25-45 years in good health. CDR3 nucleotides: TGTGCCAGCCGTTCTAACAATGAGCAGTTCTTC. Protein: CASRSNNEQFF.